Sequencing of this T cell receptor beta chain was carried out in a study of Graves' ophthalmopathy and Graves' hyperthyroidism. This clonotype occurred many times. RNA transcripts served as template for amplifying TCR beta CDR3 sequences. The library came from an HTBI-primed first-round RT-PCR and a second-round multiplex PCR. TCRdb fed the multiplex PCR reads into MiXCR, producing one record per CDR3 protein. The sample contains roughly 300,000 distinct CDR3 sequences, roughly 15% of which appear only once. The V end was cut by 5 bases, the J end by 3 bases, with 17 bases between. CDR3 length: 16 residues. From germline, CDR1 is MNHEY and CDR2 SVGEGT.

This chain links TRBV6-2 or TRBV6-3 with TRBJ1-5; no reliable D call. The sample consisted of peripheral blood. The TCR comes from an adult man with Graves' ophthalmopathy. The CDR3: CASSRPAASSNQPQHF. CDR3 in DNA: TGTGCCAGCAGTCGACCGGCTGCCTCTTCCAATCAGCCCCAGCATTTT.